This T cell receptor (beta chain) was sequenced in a study of OX40 agonist ivuxolimab in advanced cancers. Background on the study: At 82.7% male, the cohort had a mean age of about 55 years, ranging from about 20 to 90. Notes on the study in general: Blood T cells, both CD4+ and CD8+, expanded clonally by week 6 at 0.1 to 3.0 mg/kg.

For this clone: Antigen unknown.

V dropped 8 bases and J dropped 8 bases, with 18 bases sitting between them. The germline V gene encodes CDR1 MDHEN and CDR2 SYDVKM. The CDR3 length is 13 residues. The table came from immunoSEQ multiplex PCR; TCRdb's copy has only in-frame clones and leaves some out. The sample carries about 61,000 clones, less than 90% recorded once. The receptor was derived from an adult with an advanced solid tumor such as melanoma, head and neck, liver or kidney cancer. This chain uses TRBV28 with TRBJ1-2; no clear D. The specimen was CD4+ or CD8+ T cells sorted from blood, collected in a trial of the OX40 agonist ivuxolimab. CDR3 sequence reads: CASGDPENFGYTF. The CDR3, as DNA: TGTGCCAGCGGGGATCCAGAAAATTTCGGCTACACCTTC.